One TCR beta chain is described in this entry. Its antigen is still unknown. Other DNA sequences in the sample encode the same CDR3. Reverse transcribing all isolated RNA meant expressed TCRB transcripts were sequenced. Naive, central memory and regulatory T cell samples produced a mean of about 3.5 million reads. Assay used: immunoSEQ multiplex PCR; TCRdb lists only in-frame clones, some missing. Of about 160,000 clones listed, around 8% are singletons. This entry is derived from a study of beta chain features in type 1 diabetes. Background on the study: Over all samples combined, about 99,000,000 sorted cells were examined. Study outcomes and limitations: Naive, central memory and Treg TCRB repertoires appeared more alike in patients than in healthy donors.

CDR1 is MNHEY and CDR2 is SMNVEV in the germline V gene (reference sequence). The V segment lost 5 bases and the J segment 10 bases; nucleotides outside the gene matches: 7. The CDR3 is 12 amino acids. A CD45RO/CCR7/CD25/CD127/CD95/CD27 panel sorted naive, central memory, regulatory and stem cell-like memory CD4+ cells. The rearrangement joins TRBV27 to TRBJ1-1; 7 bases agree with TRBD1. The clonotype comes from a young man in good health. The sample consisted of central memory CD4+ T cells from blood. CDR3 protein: CASSPRTGRAFF. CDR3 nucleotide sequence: TGTGCCAGCAGTCCAAGGACAGGAAGAGCTTTCTTT.